This T cell receptor beta chain was profiled in a study of T cells in Graves' hyperthyroidism and ophthalmopathy (dated by TCRdb to the late 2010s). For the wider study: Peripheral blood samples were taken at the time of initial diagnosis, prior to any treatment. Following sampling, methimazole starting at 30 mg daily was given to hyperthyroidism patients, and high-dose intravenous methylprednisolone was given to ophthalmopathy patients. The paper reports TCR Vbeta CDR3 sequencing of approximately 140 peripheral blood samples: 40 to 45 ophthalmopathy, about 75 hyperthyroidism and around 17 progressor patients. The roughly 99 discovery patients were divided at random into training and test sets in a 7:3 ratio. In addition, the study compared T-cell repertoires in thyroid tissue and in blood from roughly 6 Graves' hyperthyroidism patients. To identify distinguishing TCR V-J signatures, a discovery cohort of around 100 patients was used, comprising under 45 with Graves' ophthalmopathy and 55 to 65 with stable Graves' hyperthyroidism. Whether ophthalmopathy could be predicted prospectively was tested in an independent validation cohort made up of approximately 19 hyperthyroidism patients plus 17 patients who later progressed to ophthalmopathy. Overall study results and their limits: No statistical method was used to fix the sample size in advance, and group allocation was not hidden from the investigators. Most expanded thyroid clonotypes (frequency above 0.001) were also detected in blood, suggesting blood repertoires may reflect thyroid immune responses. A model built on a 13 V-J signature distinguished ophthalmopathy from stable hyperthyroidism, reaching 85% to 90% sensitivity and approximately 83% specificity in cross-validation and 80%/75% in testing. In validation, the model predicted progression to ophthalmopathy with approximately 71% sensitivity and less than 80% specificity, a median of 6.5 months before onset.

In the ophthalmopathy patients, disease was moderately to severely active, with a Clinical Activity Score of 3 or more, a NOSPECS grade of 4 or more, and a duration of less than 3 months. The study excluded patients with uncontrolled infections, other autoimmune diseases, pregnancy or lactation. Diagnoses were established on the basis of clinical symptoms, serum thyroxine and TRAb, thyroid ultrasound, and orbital computed tomography. PBMCs were separated from approximately 10 ml of fresh peripheral blood using Ficoll-Paque density gradient centrifugation. Trizol reagent was used to extract total RNA, and RNA quality was then checked on an Agilent 2100 Bioanalyzer. TCR beta CDR3 regions were amplified from RNA transcripts. For the first round of RT-PCR on the TCR CDR3, the HTBI primer set was used together with the Qiagen OneStep RT-PCR kit. A second multiplex PCR round built the libraries, followed by size selection and purification. Libraries were sequenced paired-end with 100 bp reads on an Illumina HiSeq2000. Per the authors' processing: Raw data were processed with SOAPnuke, discarding reads with adapters, uncalled bases, mean Phred below 15, or no exact constant-primer or identifier match. High-quality paired reads were merged using COPE v1.2.5, and each unique nucleotide sequence was defined as a clonotype. MiTCR v1.1 was used to align clonotypes to the IMGT TRBV, TRBD and TRBJ reference segments. The analysis included only V-J combinations with a frequency above 0.0001, which together covered about 99% of the repertoires. A TCS score was defined as the ratio between F50 (clonal expansion) and ExV (chaos), using BLOSUM62-based TCRdist between CDR3 peptides within each V-J. Welch's t-statistics and random forest reduced approximately 520 V-J features to 13, which were used in a naive Bayes classifier (R e1071). The raw public reads went through TCRdb reprocessing: fastp at Q25, MiXCR clone calling, in-frame beta chains kept. Rows with one shared CDR3 protein collapse into an entry with the most common genes and DNA. TCRdb's processing, not the study's, gives the V and J calls here. This sample lists around 300,000 distinct CDR3 sequences; 20% to 25% were detected once. The ten largest make up 50% to 75% of the sample.

V loses 1 base of germline sequence and J loses 5 bases, and the interval between the two ends is 9 bases. From the cysteine up to the phenylalanine, the CDR3 has a length of 13 residues. Just CDR3 DNA is preserved here, 39 bases in frame from base 1. CDR1 and CDR2 are read off the germline V gene (reference sequence) as GTSNPN and SVGIG. The sample holds many counts of this clonotype. The antigen this receptor binds is unknown. There are no base qualities to consult, and no much larger clone falls within one base. Sequencing input: blood. This receptor was obtained from a man aged 25 to 40 with Graves' ophthalmopathy. Rearrangement joined TRBV30 to TRBJ2-1; a tentative D match to TRBD2 spans 6 bases. CDR3 region: CAWSGGKDNEQFF. The sequenced DNA is TGTGCCTGGAGTGGCGGGAAGGACAATGAGCAGTTCTTC. Extended through the reference TRBV30 and TRBJ2-1 proteins, this CDR3 yields the full variable domain: SQTIHQWPATLVQPVGSPLSLECTVEGTSNPNLYWYRQAAGRGLQLLFYSVGIGQISSEVPQNLSASRPQDRQFILSSKKLLLSDSGFYLCAWSGGKDNEQFFGPGTRLTVL.